The 20 T cell receptor beta chains below all came from one sample that was sequenced in a study of cytomegalovirus exposure and HLA in healthy donors. Primers for the PCR totalled 60 Vbeta and 13 Jbeta. Sequencing was performed with immunoSEQ multiplex PCR; in TCRdb, only in-frame clones are kept and a portion is missing. This sample's table has roughly 70,000 clones. The sequenced sample consisted of PBMCs. The receptors shown here come from a female donor in good health and CMV-seropositive.

The rearrangement uses TRBV11-3 and TRBJ2-5, with 12 bases matching TRBD2. In germline, CDR1 is SGHNT, CDR2 YENEEA. With V trimmed by 1 base and J by 1 base, 1 base remained unmatched. CDR3 length: 16 residues. CDR3 sequence: CASSLGTSGVQETQYF. CDR3 bases: TGTGCCAGCAGCTTAGGGACTAGCGGGGTCCAAGAGACCCAGTACTTC.

V and J are TRBV28 and TRBJ1-5; the D gene is possibly TRBD1 (6 bases). V lost 5 bases to trimming and J lost 1 base, with 9 bases between them. There are 14 residues in the CDR3. Germline-derived CDR1 and CDR2 are MDHEN and SYDVKM. For the CDR3, the DNA is TGTGCCAGCAGTGGGACACCCAGCAATCAGCCCCAGCATTTT. Residues: CASSGTPSNQPQHF. The variable domain in full, completed from reference TRBV28 and TRBJ1-5, reads DVKVTQSSRYLVKRTGEKVFLECVQDMDHENMFWYRQDPGLGLRLIYFSYDVKMKEKGDIPEGYSVSREKKERFSLILESASTNQTSMYLCASSGTPSNQPQHFGDGTRLSIL.

This chain connects TRBV5-6 to TRBJ2-3; D is perhaps TRBD2 (7 bases). Trimming pared 0 bases from V and 5 bases from J, leaving 19 bases between. The CDR3 has 17 amino acids. CDR1 and CDR2 from the germline V gene are SGHDT and YYEEEE. CDR3 region: CASSLGWRGREGDTQYF. CDR3 nucleotide sequence: TGTGCCAGCAGCTTGGGCTGGCGGGGGCGAGAGGGAGATACGCAGTATTTT.

The CDR3 spells CSATGSRYEQYF. Here the CDR3 DNA reads TGCAGCGCCACAGGTTCCAGGTACGAGCAGTACTTC. This rearrangement joins TRBV29-1 to TRBJ2-5, with TRBD1 as a possible D gene (5 bases). The better agreement between TRBJ2-7 and the DNA end casts doubt on the J call. Germline CDR1 reads SQVTM; CDR2 reads ANQGSEA. The CDR3 spans 12 residues.

J is TRBJ1-2 and V is TRBV9; 9 bases align to TRBD1. Trimming cost V 4 bases and J 7 bases; bases outside gene matches: 11. Germline V gene sequence: CDR1 SGDLS, CDR2 YYNGEE. The CDR3 sequence is 15 residues long. In DNA form, the CDR3 reads TGTGCCAGCAGCATGGGGGACAGGGCCCTTTCTGGCTACACCTTC. Its translation is CASSMGDRALSGYTF.

V is TRBV5-1 and J is TRBJ2-3; 13 positions agree with TRBD2. Trimming cost V 4 bases and J 4 bases; bases outside gene matches: 3. This CDR3 comprises 15 residues. Germline V gives CDR1 SGHRS, CDR2 YFSETQ. The CDR3 here is CASSLGLAGSDTQYF. Written as DNA, the CDR3 is TGCGCCAGCAGCCTGGGACTAGCGGGGTCAGATACGCAGTATTTT.

For this clone: A junction boundary mismatches the germline segment, possibly from a read error. The chain employs TRBV7-9 and TRBJ2-5; D unclear. The DNA end favors TRBJ2-7, so the J call may be wrong. The CDR3 covers 12 residues. Germline CDR1 and CDR2: SEHNR and FQNEAQ (reference sequence). CDR3 nucleotide sequence: TGTGCCAGCAGTTTAGTCTCTTCCGAGCAGTACTTC. It specifies CASSLVSSEQYF.

J is TRBJ2-7 and V is TRBV7-9; D is perhaps TRBD1 (6 bases). Trimming shortened V by 5 bases and J by 2 bases, and 13 bases separated the two germline ends. Germline CDR1 reads SEHNR; CDR2 reads FQNEAQ (reference sequence). The CDR3 sequence is 14 residues long. The DNA of the CDR3 is TGTGCCAGCAGCCTGGGGGCGTCGACCTACGAGCAGTACTTC. Encoded protein: CASSLGASTYEQYF.

The rearrangement joins TRBV7-2 to TRBJ2-1; possibly TRBD2 for D (6 bases). CDR3 length: 15 amino acids. V shed 0 bases and J shed 0 bases, with 6 bases lying between them. The V gene's germline CDR1 is SGHTA and CDR2 FQGNSA. The CDR3 bases are TGTGCCAGCAGCTTAGCCGGGAGCTCCTACAATGAGCAGTTCTTC. Translating gives CASSLAGSSYNEQFF. The full variable domain, with the rest looked up from reference TRBV7-2 and TRBJ2-1, is GAGVSQSPSNKVTEKGKDVELRCDPISGHTALYWYRQSLGQGLEFLIYFQGNSAPDKSGLPSDRFSAERTGGSVSTLTIQRTQQEDSAVYLCASSLAGSSYNEQFFGPGTRLTVL.

The chain combines TRBV23-1 with TRBJ1-4, with no clear D. TRBV23-1 is marked as an open reading frame, function uncertain. V was clipped by 0 bases and J by 3 bases, with 11 bases between them. This CDR3 contains 16 residues. CDR3 nucleotides: TGCGCCAGCAGTCAATCGGCGGCGGTCTCTAATGAAAAACTGTTTTTT. Its translation is CASSQSAAVSNEKLFF.

J is TRBJ1-5 and V is TRBV7-6; D is uncertain. V was shortened by 5 bases and J by 0 bases, with 8 bases between the two germline ends. CDR1 is SGHVS and CDR2 is FNYEAQ in the germline V gene. This CDR3 is built from 14 residues. The CDR3 DNA reads TGTGCCAGCAGCCCTACAGATAGCAATCAGCCCCAGCATTTT. It translates to CASSPTDSNQPQHF.

The chain combines TRBV7-9 with TRBJ2-1, with D unresolved. V was shortened by 4 bases and J by 4 bases, with 14 bases between the two germline ends. From germline, CDR1 is SEHNR and CDR2 FQNEAQ (reference sequence). The CDR3 is 15 residues long. CDR3 DNA: TGTGCCAGCAGCTCCCTCCGTACAAGATACAATGAGCAGTTCTTC. Its translation: CASSSLRTRYNEQFF.

CDR3 amino acids: CASSQASGRRWHTQYF. CDR3 sequence (DNA): TGTGCCAGCAGCCAAGCCAGCGGGAGGAGGTGGCATACGCAGTATTTT. This chain joins TRBV4-2 and TRBJ2-3; 9 bases are shared with TRBD2. Germline V gives CDR1 LGHNA, CDR2 YNFKEQ. V lost 1 base and J lost 7; bases outside the gene matches: 9. This CDR3 is built from 16 residues.

The genes are TRBV20-1 and TRBJ2-7; D is uncertain. The CDR3 has 11 amino acids. V lost 0 bases to trimming and J lost 10 bases, with 10 bases between them. Germline loops: CDR1 DFQATT, CDR2 SNEGSKA (reference sequence). The CDR3 bases are TGCAGTGCTAGAGATGTAACTACCCAGTACTTC. Its translation is CSARDVTTQYF.

This chain links TRBV29-1 with TRBJ2-1, with 12 bases fitting TRBD2. J gave up 6 bases and V 6 bases, and 9 bases lay outside the gene matches. The CDR3 sequence is 15 residues long. Germline-derived CDR1 and CDR2 are SQVTM and ANQGSEA. CDR3 amino acids: CSVHMGLAGLNEQFF. For the CDR3, the DNA is TGCAGCGTCCATATGGGACTAGCGGGCCTCAATGAGCAGTTCTTC.

V and J are TRBV30 and TRBJ2-7; tentatively, D is TRBD1 (5 bases). V shed 1 base and J shed 4 bases, with 8 bases lying between them. CDR1 GTSNPN and CDR2 SVGIG come from the germline V gene (reference sequence). The CDR3 runs 12 residues. The DNA for the CDR3 is TGTGCCTGGAGTGGACAGTCTTACGAGCAGTACTTC. It translates to CAWSGQSYEQYF.

The chain employs TRBV7-9 and TRBJ2-1; 11 nucleotides match TRBD1. The CDR3 has 15 residues. The germline V gene encodes CDR1 SEHNR and CDR2 FQNEAQ (reference sequence). Losses at the gene ends were 5 bases for V and 3 bases for J; bases not matched to a gene: 3. CDR3 DNA sequence: TGTGCCAGCAGCCGGGGACAGGGGGTCTACAATGAGCAGTTCTTC. It is translated as CASSRGQGVYNEQFF.

The chain couples TRBV19 to TRBJ2-5; possibly TRBD1 for D (6 bases). From germline, CDR1 is LNHDA and CDR2 SQIVND (reference sequence). V gave up 4 bases and J gave up 1 base, with 10 bases separating them. The CDR3 has 14 residues. CDR3 nucleotides: TGTGCCAGTAGTAAGGGACACCGCCAAGAGACCCAGTACTTC. Its protein is CASSKGHRQETQYF.

The chain carries TRBV5-4 and TRBJ1-3; no definite D call. The CDR3 has 12 amino acids. Germline V lookup: CDR1 SGHNT, CDR2 YYREEE (reference sequence). The V end lost 3 bases, the J end lost 3 bases, and 4 bases lay between the germline ends. CDR3 coding DNA: TGTGCCAGCAGCTACGGTGGAAACACCATATATTTT. This encodes CASSYGGNTIYF.

The rearrangement links TRBV15 to TRBJ2-7, with 9 bases aligning to TRBD1. V shed 0 bases, J shed 2 bases, and the junction held 5 bases outside the gene matches. The CDR3 contains 16 residues. CDR1 LNHNV and CDR2 YYDKDF come from the germline V gene (reference sequence). CDR3 coding DNA: TGTGCCACCAGCAGAGATAGGACAGGGGCGGCCTACGAGCAGTACTTC. This codes for CATSRDRTGAAYEQYF.